Detailed here is one T cell receptor (beta chain). This table comes from immunoSEQ multiplex PCR, and its TCRdb copy is limited to in-frame clones, with some not included. This repertoire shows about 220,000 clones, around 82% found once; its top ten account for about 4.8%. This entry is derived from a study of blood T cell repertoires in COVID-19. Study context: The United States, Italy and Spain supplied acute and convalescent COVID-19 samples.

Ages ranged from 18 to 89 years, with residence in 20 to 30 US areas. The CDR3 sequence is 14 residues long. Per the germline V gene, CDR1 is LNHDA and CDR2 is SQIVND (reference sequence). Trimming removed 6 bases at V and 6 bases at J, with 17 bases between. The gene calls are TRBV19 and TRBJ1-2; a possible D gene is TRBD1 (5 bases). Sequenced: PBMCs or T cells enriched from blood (not recorded which). This sequence originates from a woman aged 50 to 60 who had been exposed to COVID-19. In DNA form, the CDR3 reads TGTGCCAGTAGGACAGATCTTCTAACTAATGGCTACACCTTC. As protein: CASRTDLLTNGYTF.